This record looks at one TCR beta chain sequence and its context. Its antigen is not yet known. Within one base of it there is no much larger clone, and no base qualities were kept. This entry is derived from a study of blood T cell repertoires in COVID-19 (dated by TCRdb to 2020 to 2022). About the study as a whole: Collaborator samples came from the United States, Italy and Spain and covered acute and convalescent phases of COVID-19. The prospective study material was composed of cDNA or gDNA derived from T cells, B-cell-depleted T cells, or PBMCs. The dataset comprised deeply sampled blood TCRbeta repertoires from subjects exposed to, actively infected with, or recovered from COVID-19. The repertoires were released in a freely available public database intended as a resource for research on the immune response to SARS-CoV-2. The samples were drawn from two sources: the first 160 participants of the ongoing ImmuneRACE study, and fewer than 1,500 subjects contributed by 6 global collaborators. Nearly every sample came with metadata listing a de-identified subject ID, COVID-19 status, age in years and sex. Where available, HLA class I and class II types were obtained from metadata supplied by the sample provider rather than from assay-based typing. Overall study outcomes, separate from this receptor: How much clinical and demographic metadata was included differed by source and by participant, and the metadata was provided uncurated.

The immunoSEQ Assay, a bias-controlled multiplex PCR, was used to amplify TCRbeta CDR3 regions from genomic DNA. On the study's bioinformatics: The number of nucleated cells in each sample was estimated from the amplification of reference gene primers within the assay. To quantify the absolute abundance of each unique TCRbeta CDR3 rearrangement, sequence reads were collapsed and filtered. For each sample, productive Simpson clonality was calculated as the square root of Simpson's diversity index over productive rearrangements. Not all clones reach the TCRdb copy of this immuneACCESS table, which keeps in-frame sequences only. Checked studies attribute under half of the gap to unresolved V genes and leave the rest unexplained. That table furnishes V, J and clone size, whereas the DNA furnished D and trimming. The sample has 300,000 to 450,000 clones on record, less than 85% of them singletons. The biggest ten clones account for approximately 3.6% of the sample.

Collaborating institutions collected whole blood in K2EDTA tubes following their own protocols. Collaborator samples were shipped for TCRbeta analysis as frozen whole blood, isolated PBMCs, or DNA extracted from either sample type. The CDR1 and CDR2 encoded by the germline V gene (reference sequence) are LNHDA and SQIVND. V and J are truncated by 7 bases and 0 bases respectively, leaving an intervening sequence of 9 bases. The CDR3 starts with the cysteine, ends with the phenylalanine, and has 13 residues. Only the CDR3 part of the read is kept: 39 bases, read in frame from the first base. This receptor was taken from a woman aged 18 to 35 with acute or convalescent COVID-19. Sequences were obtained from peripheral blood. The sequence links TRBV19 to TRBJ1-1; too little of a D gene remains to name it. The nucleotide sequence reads TGTGCCAGTACTCATTACATGAACACTGAAGCTTTCTTT. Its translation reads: CASTHYMNTEAFF.